The sequence of this T cell receptor beta chain was determined in a study of T-cell reconstitution after alpha-beta-depleted transplantation in children. Points from the study as a whole: Reportedly, only several hundred clones from non-depleted graft cells drove alpha-beta T-cell counts at about two months. A year had passed since transplant, and T-cell counts and diversity by then came mostly from newly produced T cells. Surviving thymic progenitors and recipient T cells were the source of high TCRbeta diversity at day 60 in some patients.

Ten or more counts support this clonotype. Its antigen is still unknown. The TCRbeta library was prepared with unique molecular identifiers. TCRdb itself ran the PCR reads through MiXCR, one entry per CDR3 protein. The data hold 200,000 to 250,000 distinct CDR3 sequences, with roughly a tenth observed a single time. Germline loops: CDR1 SGHDT, CDR2 YYEEEE. Trimming shortened V by 4 bases and J by 1 base, and 11 bases separated the two germline ends. This CDR3 comprises 14 residues. J is TRBJ2-5 and V is TRBV5-6; D is undetermined. This specimen consisted of PBMCs, obtained before TCRalphabeta/CD19-depleted stem cell transplant. The clonotype comes from a child under two years old with acute myeloid leukemia, due to receive a stem cell transplant. The CDR3 spells CASSPDRLQETQYF. As DNA, the CDR3 is TGTGCCAGCAGCCCTGACCGCCTCCAAGAGACCCAGTACTTC.